This T cell receptor (beta chain) was sequenced for a study of blood T cell repertoires in COVID-19. The sample holds a few counts of this clone. There are 16 residues in the CDR3. Germline CDR1 is MDHEN and CDR2 is SYDVKM. Trimming took 3 bases from V and 0 from J, leaving 12 bases between them. The authors' processing: For nucleated cells, counts were estimated from reference gene primer amplification. Assay: immunoSEQ multiplex PCR; the TCRdb copy retains only in-frame clones and omits some. The V and J calls and clone size were taken over from that table, and D and trimming were inferred from the DNA. The table lists 200,000 to 250,000 clones, about nine tenths of them singletons, with just over 2.5% in the top ten. Enrolled through a virtual design, the participants were between about 18 and 100 years of age and came from about two dozen US areas.

The chain has TRBV28 and TRBJ2-4, with D perhaps TRBD2 (6 bases). The sequence came from a woman in her 30s who had recovered from COVID-19. The specimen was PBMCs or T cells enriched from blood (not recorded which). In nucleotides, the CDR3 is TGTGCCAGCAGTTTTACCCTCGGGGGAGCCAAAAACATTCAGTACTTC. Translating it yields CASSFTLGGAKNIQYF.